The 7 T cell receptor beta chains reported below all come from one sample, sequenced in a study of blood T cell repertoires in COVID-19. Only in-frame clones appear in the TCRdb table, and some are missing; sequencing was by immunoSEQ multiplex PCR. The data show approximately 240,000 clones, 70% to 90% seen once. The specimen was PBMCs or T cells enriched from blood (not recorded which). These receptors all come from a woman aged 45-60 years in a cohort exposed to, infected with or recovered from COVID-19 (not recorded which).

This clone was seen a single time. DNA of the CDR3: TGCGCCAGCAGCCTACAGGGTACCCGGCAAGAGACCCAGTACTTC. It encodes CASSLQGTRQETQYF. The J gene is TRBJ2-5, the V gene TRBV5-1, with D perhaps matching TRBD1 (6 bases). The CDR3 extends over 15 amino acids. V was shortened by 4 bases and J by 2 bases, with 15 bases between the two germline ends. CDR1 is SGHRS, CDR2 YFSETQ, per germline.

J is TRBJ1-2 and V is TRBV6-5, with 9 bases aligning to TRBD1. Trimming cost V 0 bases and J 4 bases; bases outside gene matches: 6. CDR3 length: 16 amino acids. The germline CDR1 and CDR2 sequences are MNHEY and SVGAGI. The CDR3 spells CASSYSSGTGPYGYTF. The CDR3 bases are TGTGCCAGCAGTTACTCGAGTGGGACAGGGCCCTATGGCTACACCTTC.

The chain combines TRBV25-1 with TRBJ1-4; D possibly corresponds to TRBD1 (5 bases). The CDR3 length is 14 residues. Germline V gives CDR1 MGHDK, CDR2 SYGVNS. Between the trimmed V and J ends, which lost 5 bases and 8 bases, there was a span of 15 bases. In DNA, the CDR3 is TGTGCCAGCAGTCCGTCAGGGAGGATCGAAAAACTGTTTTTT. It yields the protein CASSPSGRIEKLFF.

The chain couples TRBV7-3 to TRBJ2-2, with 8 bases fitting TRBD2. This CDR3 contains 14 residues. Germline V gives CDR1 SGHTA, CDR2 FQGTGA. V lost 5 bases to trimming and J lost 7 bases; unmatched junction nucleotides: 6. In DNA form, the CDR3 reads TGTGCCAGCAGCCGTAGCGGGGAGATCGGGGAGCTGTTTTTT. It codes for CASSRSGEIGELFF.

V and J are TRBV7-2 and TRBJ2-2; 8 bases map to TRBD2. The CDR3 length is 15 residues. The V gene's germline CDR1 is SGHTA and CDR2 FQGNSA. J lost 4 bases, V lost 1 base, and 2 bases had no gene match. DNA of the CDR3: TGTGCCAGCAGCTTAGGTCTAGCGGGCACCGGGGAGCTGTTTTTT. It specifies CASSLGLAGTGELFF.

The chain uses TRBV4-1 and TRBJ1-2; no clear D gene. The V gene lost 0 bases and the J gene lost 6 bases, with 14 bases spanning the gap. Germline CDR1 is MGHRA and CDR2 is YSYEKL. The CDR3 is made up of 15 amino acids. CDR3 coding DNA: TGCGCCAGCAGCCAAGATCCCCTGGGAGGGAATGGCTACACCTTC. Encoded protein: CASSQDPLGGNGYTF.

There are a few counts of this clone. V and J are TRBV27 and TRBJ1-2, with 8 bases matching TRBD1. V shed 6 bases, J shed 4 bases, and the junction held 4 bases outside the gene matches. Germline CDR1 MNHEY, CDR2 SMNVEV (reference sequence). This CDR3 comprises 13 residues. The CDR3, as DNA: TGTGCCAGCAGCCGGACAGGGAGCTATGGCTACACCTTC. Translating it yields CASSRTGSYGYTF.